The 14 T cell receptor beta chains below come from one sample, sequenced in a study of CD8 T cells in Susac syndrome. The authors reverse transcribed roughly 0.5 to 1 ug RNA with random hexamers. Each CDR3 protein gets one entry after TCRdb re-called the immunoSEQ multiplex PCR reads with MiXCR. Among fewer than 100,000 distinct CDR3 sequences listed, 90% to 95% were seen once. Sequencing was done on a sample of CD8+ T cells from PBMCs. Receptors were obtained from a human donor with multiple sclerosis.

The chain uses TRBV11-2 and TRBJ2-3, with 10 positions matching TRBD1. This CDR3 has 15 amino acids. CDR1 and CDR2 from the germline V gene are SGHAT and FQNNGV. The V and J ends lost 6 bases and 5 bases, in that order; junction bases with no gene match: 8. In nucleotides, the CDR3 is TGTGCCAGCAGGGGACGGGACAGGGGCCGAGATACGCAGTATTTT. It encodes CASRGRDRGRDTQYF. The variable domain in full, with the rest retrieved from reference TRBV11-2 and TRBJ2-3, is EAGVAQSPRYKIIEKRQSVAFWCNPISGHATLYWYQQILGQGPKLLIQFQNNGVVDDSQLPKDRFSAERLKGVDSTLKIQPAKLEDSAVYLCASRGRDRGRDTQYFGPGTRLTVL.

The V and J genes are TRBV27 and TRBJ1-2, with D maybe TRBD1 (5 bases). The CDR3 runs 13 residues. The V gene's germline CDR1 is MNHEY and CDR2 SMNVEV (reference sequence). Trimming cost V 4 bases and J 2 bases, with 8 bases left between them. CDR3 coding DNA: TGTGCCAGCAGTTCGGGGCTAAACTATGGCTACACCTTC. The encoded protein is CASSSGLNYGYTF.

The J gene is TRBJ2-5, the V gene TRBV28; perhaps TRBD1 as D (5 bases). Trimming removed 0 bases from V and 1 base from J, with 6 bases in between. The CDR3 spans 14 residues. Germline assignment: CDR1 MDHEN and CDR2 SYDVKM. The CDR3 loop reads CASSLCRAQETQYF. In DNA, the CDR3 is TGTGCCAGCAGTTTATGCAGGGCCCAAGAGACCCAGTACTTC.

V gene TRBV30 combines with J gene TRBJ2-7; D may be TRBD2 (5 bases). V lost 1 base to trimming and J lost 2 bases, with 9 bases between them. The CDR3 runs to 13 residues. Germline loops: CDR1 GTSNPN, CDR2 SVGIG (reference sequence). CDR3 nucleotides: TGTGCCTGGAGTGCAGCGGAGGCCTACGAGCAGTACTTC. This codes for CAWSAAEAYEQYF.

The CDR3: CASSLEGTSGGLSFSYEQYF. In DNA form, the CDR3 reads TGCGCCAGCAGCTTGGAAGGGACTAGCGGGGGGCTCTCCTTTTCCTACGAGCAGTACTTC. The chain combines TRBV5-1 with TRBJ2-7; 15 bases fit TRBD2. The CDR3 totals 20 residues. Germline V CDR1 and CDR2: SGHRS, YFSETQ. Trimming took 0 bases from V and 1 from J; bases not matched to a gene: 11. Together with reference TRBV5-1 and TRBJ2-7, the CDR3 gives the full variable domain: KAGVTQTPRYLIKTRGQQVTLSCSPISGHRSVSWYQQTPGQGLQFLFEYFSETQRNKGNFPGRFSGRQFSNSRSEMNVSTLELGDSALYLCASSLEGTSGGLSFSYEQYFGPGTRLTVT.

The chain combines TRBV12-3 or TRBV12-4 with TRBJ2-1, with 9 bases that match TRBD2. The CDR3 has 16 amino acids. The junction had 15 bases not matched to a gene; V was cut back by 7 bases and J by 8 bases. The CDR3 is CASTDGGRGTTDEQFF. The CDR3 nucleotides are TGTGCCAGCACTGACGGCGGGAGGGGAACAACCGATGAGCAGTTCTTC.

The V gene is TRBV7-8, the J gene TRBJ2-6; no reliable D call. V dropped 4 bases and J dropped 1 base, with 5 bases sitting between them. Germline loops: CDR1 SGHVS, CDR2 FQNEAQ. CDR3 length: 14 residues. CDR3 sequence (DNA): TGTGCCAGCAGCTACCTGTCTGGGGCCAACGTCCTGACTTTC. Translating gives CASSYLSGANVLTF.

The V call is TRBV6-5, the J call TRBJ1-1; possible D gene TRBD1, 6 bases. Looked up from germline, CDR1 is MNHEY and CDR2 is SVGAGI. V lost 0 bases to trimming and J lost 1 base, with 6 bases between them. The CDR3 is made up of 14 amino acids. CDR3 region: CASSYSGGNTEAFF. In DNA, the CDR3 is TGTGCCAGCAGTTACTCAGGGGGGAACACTGAAGCTTTCTTT.

The genes are TRBV19 and TRBJ1-2, with TRBD1 matching over 9 bases. CDR3 length equals 14 residues. J was trimmed by 8 bases and V by 5 bases; bases with no gene match: 9. Germline CDR1 reads LNHDA; CDR2 reads SQIVND (reference sequence). For the CDR3, the DNA is TGTGCCAGTAGTCCCGACAGGGGGGAGGTCGGCTACACCTTC. It translates to CASSPDRGEVGYTF.

CDR3 nucleotide sequence: TGTGCCAGCTCCTCAGAGGGGGTGGTTTCCTACAATGAGCAGTTCTTC. Protein product: CASSSEGVVSYNEQFF. This sequence joins TRBV18 and TRBJ2-1; tentative D call: TRBD1 (6 bases). Trimming removed 6 bases at V and 1 base at J, with 16 bases between. CDR1 and CDR2 from the germline V gene are KGHSH and LQKENI. The CDR3 spans 16 residues.

This sequence joins TRBV9 and TRBJ1-5, with no clear D. Germline-derived CDR1 and CDR2 are SGDLS and YYNGEE. The CDR3 totals 14 residues. V lost 1 base to trimming and J lost 9 bases, with 14 bases between them. CDR3 in DNA: TGTGCCAGCAGCGTATCAGGCAGTCGGGGGCCCCAGCATTTT. Protein sequence: CASSVSGSRGPQHF.

There are a few counts of this clonotype. The genes are TRBV12-3 or TRBV12-4 and TRBJ2-1; 12 nucleotides align to TRBD2. The CDR3 spans 15 residues. Losses at the gene ends were 3 bases for V and 7 bases for J; bases not matched to a gene: 4. CDR3 amino acids: CASSLGLAGGNEQFF. Written as DNA, the CDR3 is TGTGCCAGCAGTTTGGGACTAGCGGGTGGAAATGAGCAGTTCTTC.

V is TRBV4-1 and J is TRBJ1-6; the match to TRBD1 covers 9 bases. The junction had 2 bases not matched to a gene; V was cut back by 7 bases and J by 7 bases. CDR3 length: 13 residues. Germline V gives CDR1 MGHRA, CDR2 YSYEKL. The CDR3 loop is CASKGTGNSPLHF. Here the CDR3 DNA reads TGCGCCAGCAAAGGGACAGGGAATTCACCCCTCCACTTT.

V and J are TRBV6-5 and TRBJ2-5; possible D gene TRBD1, 6 bases. V lost 4 bases and J lost 5, with 11 bases in between. The length of the CDR3 is 13 residues. Germline CDR1 is MNHEY and CDR2 is SVGAGI. CDR3 in DNA: TGTGCCAGCAGTTCCAGGGGTTCTGAGACCCAGTACTTC. As protein: CASSSRGSETQYF.